The rows below give T cell receptor beta chains drawn from one sample of a study of cytomegalovirus exposure and HLA in healthy donors. Some clones are missing from TCRdb's copy, which holds only in-frame ones; the method was immunoSEQ multiplex PCR. The sample lists approximately 91,000 clones; about two thirds were seen once. The sequenced sample consisted of PBMCs. These receptor sequences come from a female donor in good health and CMV-seronegative. CDR3s include the opening cysteine and the closing phenylalanine or tryptophan. A D gene is named only where the DNA matches it firmly. The size field is filled for only some rows; it gives once, few, many or a size class.

clone size	D gene	V gene	J gene	CDR3 protein	CDR3 DNA
.	TRBD2	TRBV10-3	TRBJ2-2	CAISPTSGRSQGELFF	TGTGCCATCAGCCCTACTAGCGGGAGGTCGCAGGGGGAGCTGTTTTTT
.	TRBD1	TRBV18	TRBJ2-7	CASSPGTEISYEQYF	TGTGCCAGCTCACCAGGGACAGAAATCTCCTACGAGCAGTACTTC
.	.	TRBV18	TRBJ1-6	CASSPPGRGSPLHF	TGTGCCAGCTCACCACCAGGGAGAGGTTCACCCCTCCACTTT
few	TRBD2	TRBV6-4	TRBJ2-2	CATRLAGDTGELFF	TGTGCCACCCGACTAGCCGGGGATACCGGGGAGCTGTTTTTT
.	TRBD1	TRBV12-5	TRBJ1-2	CASGFGQGGGYTF	TGTGCTAGTGGTTTCGGACAGGGAGGCGGCTACACCTTC
.	TRBD2	TRBV14	TRBJ2-1	CASSNLAGGRYNEQFF	TGTGCCAGCAGCAACCTAGCGGGGGGCCGATACAATGAGCAGTTCTTC
.	.	TRBV10-1	TRBJ2-7	CASSDNKGYEQYF	TGCGCCAGCAGTGACAATAAGGGGTACGAGCAGTACTTC
.	.	TRBV30	TRBJ2-7	CAWSPTVRDKPYEQYF	TGTGCCTGGAGTCCCACAGTCCGGGACAAACCCTACGAGCAGTACTTC
.	TRBD1	TRBV5-1	TRBJ2-1	CASSLGARGLRNEQFF	TGCGCCAGCAGCTTGGGGGCCAGGGGGCTAAGAAATGAGCAGTTCTTC
.	TRBD1	TRBV5-1	TRBJ2-2	CASRPWDRNTGELFF	TGCGCCAGCAGACCCTGGGACAGAAACACCGGGGAGCTGTTTTTT
.	.	TRBV10-3	TRBJ2-3	CAISSVTDTQYF	TGTGCCATCAGCAGTGTAACAGATACGCAGTATTTT
.	.	TRBV19	TRBJ2-7	CASKGTRGPPYEQYF	TGTGCCTCAAAGGGGACCAGGGGCCCCCCCTACGAGCAGTACTTC
.	.	TRBV11-3	TRBJ1-1	CASSAGRPTNTEAFF	TGTGCCAGCAGCGCAGGGCGGCCCACGAACACTGAAGCTTTCTTT
.	TRBD2	TRBV11-2	TRBJ2-2	CASSTSGGDTGELFF	TGTGCCAGCAGCACAAGCGGGGGGGACACCGGGGAGCTGTTTTTT
.	.	TRBV25-1	TRBJ2-1	CASSEFSSGEQFF	TGTGCCAGCAGTGAATTCTCGTCAGGAGAGCAGTTCTTC
.	.	TRBV28	TRBJ1-2	CASSGGNYGYTF	TGTGCCAGCAGTGGAGGGAACTATGGCTACACCTTC
.	TRBD2	TRBV5-8	TRBJ2-7	CASSLRGGREQYF	TGTGCCAGCAGCTTGCGGGGGGGCCGCGAGCAGTACTTC
few	.	TRBV7-9	TRBJ1-6	CASSALDRGSPLHF	TGTGCCAGCAGCGCACTAGACCGGGGGTCACCCCTCCACTTT
once	.	TRBV19	TRBJ2-7	CASSIRLGAFHEQYF	TGTGCCAGTAGTATTAGGCTAGGAGCCTTCCACGAGCAGTACTTC
.	TRBD2	TRBV27	TRBJ2-1	CASSSSTLLAGGNEQFF	TGTGCCAGCAGTTCTTCAACCCTCCTCGCGGGGGGGAATGAGCAGTTCTTC
.	.	TRBV5-4	TRBJ2-1	CASSLGGNEQFF	TGTGCCAGCAGCTTGGGAGGTAATGAGCAGTTCTTC
.	.	TRBV28	TRBJ1-5	CASSSTDQPQHF	TGTGCCAGCAGTTCCACAGATCAGCCCCAGCATTTT
.	.	TRBV11-3	TRBJ2-3	CASSPPSDTQYF	TGTGCCAGCAGCCCCCCGTCAGATACGCAGTATTTT
.	.	TRBV7-8	TRBJ1-1	CASSLARGGNTEAFF	TGTGCCAGCAGCTTAGCGCGGGGGGGGAACACTGAAGCTTTCTTT
.	.	TRBV30	TRBJ2-1	CAWGTNEQFF	TGTGCCTGGGGTACAAATGAGCAGTTCTTC
.	TRBD1	TRBV13	TRBJ2-5	CASSLGRTGPQETQYF	TGTGCCAGCAGCTTAGGCCGGACAGGGCCCCAAGAGACCCAGTACTTC
.	.	TRBV4-3	TRBJ2-5	CASSQEWGGGETQYF	TGCGCCAGCAGCCAAGAGTGGGGGGGCGGAGAGACCCAGTACTTC
.	.	TRBV9	TRBJ2-1	CASSAGLWLATPYNEQFF	TGTGCCAGCAGCGCGGGACTTTGGTTGGCGACTCCCTACAATGAGCAGTTCTTC